Below, 21 T cell receptor beta chains from the same sample are listed, as sequenced in a study of cytomegalovirus exposure and HLA in healthy donors. The PCR contained 60 Vbeta and 13 Jbeta primers. Clones were sequenced by immunoSEQ multiplex PCR, and TCRdb holds only the in-frame ones, with some missing. The sample consists of fewer than 150,000 clones, around four fifths of them appearing once. Sequenced sample: PBMCs. These receptors all come from a man aged 30-40 years in good health and CMV-seronegative.

This chain connects TRBV5-1 to TRBJ1-4; the D gene is possibly TRBD1 (5 bases). This CDR3 has 17 amino acids. The germline CDR1 and CDR2 sequences are SGHRS and YFSETQ. Trimming took off 0 bases at V and 8 bases at J, with 20 bases between the two ends. The CDR3: CASSLDVRSRQLEKLFF. CDR3 DNA sequence: TGCGCCAGCAGCTTGGACGTAAGATCGAGACAGCTCGAAAAACTGTTTTTT. The full variable domain, its missing parts supplied by reference TRBV5-1 and TRBJ1-4, is KAGVTQTPRYLIKTRGQQVTLSCSPISGHRSVSWYQQTPGQGLQFLFEYFSETQRNKGNFPGRFSGRQFSNSRSEMNVSTLELGDSALYLCASSLDVRSRQLEKLFFGSGTQLSVL.

The chain uses TRBV6-4 and TRBJ2-2, with TRBD1 matching 9 bases. CDR1 and CDR2 from the germline V gene are MRHNA and SNTAGT. Trimming took 3 bases from V and 4 from J; bases not matched to a gene: 3. The CDR3 has 15 residues. The CDR3 coding sequence is TGTGCCAGCAGTGAGACAGGGGGTGGCACCGGGGAGCTGTTTTTT. Its protein product is CASSETGGGTGELFF.

The CDR3 is CATSRDKLGYEQYF. CDR3 in DNA: TGTGCCACCAGCAGAGATAAACTAGGCTACGAGCAGTACTTC. The J gene is TRBJ2-7, the V gene TRBV15; D possibly corresponds to TRBD2 (5 bases). This CDR3 spans 14 amino acids. Trimming shortened V by 0 bases and J by 3 bases, and 9 bases separated the two germline ends. The germline CDR1 and CDR2 sequences are LNHNV and YYDKDF (reference sequence).

Written as DNA, the CDR3 is TGTGCCAGCAGTAGACAGCAATACAATGAGCAGTTCTTC. It specifies CASSRQQYNEQFF. The J gene is TRBJ2-1, the V gene TRBV6-1; D possibly corresponds to TRBD1 (5 bases). The CDR3 covers 13 residues. Germline V gene data show CDR1 as MNHNS and CDR2 as SASEGT. V lost 5 bases to trimming and J lost 4 bases, with 9 bases between them.

The chain is built from TRBV11-2 and TRBJ1-3; TRBD1 might be the D (6 bases). The germline V gene encodes CDR1 SGHAT and CDR2 FQNNGV. Trimming stripped 5 bases from V and 4 bases from J, with 9 bases between. CDR3 length: 13 amino acids. The CDR3 nucleotides read TGTGCCAGCAGCAAAAGGGGGGGAAACACCATATATTTT. This encodes CASSKRGGNTIYF.

The chain recombines TRBV5-1 with TRBJ2-3, with D perhaps matching TRBD2 (6 bases). The CDR3 runs to 17 residues. Trimming removed 3 bases from V and 0 bases from J, with 17 bases in between. CDR1 SGHRS and CDR2 YFSETQ come from the germline V gene. The CDR3 DNA sequence: TGCGCCAGCAGCTCGTGGGGTTCCGGGACTAGCACAGATACGCAGTATTTT. It codes for CASSSWGSGTSTDTQYF.

This rearrangement joins TRBV7-9 to TRBJ1-1, with D unclear. V was clipped by 2 bases and J by 3 bases, with 7 bases between them. Germline lookup yields CDR1 SEHNR and CDR2 FQNEAQ (reference sequence). This CDR3 region has 13 residues. CDR3 sequence reads: CASSLIGDTEAFF. The CDR3 nucleotides read TGTGCCAGCAGCTTAATCGGGGACACTGAAGCTTTCTTT.

The chain combines TRBV18 with TRBJ2-5; D might be TRBD2 (6 bases). The germline V and J ends were trimmed by 2 bases and 9 bases, with 19 bases remaining between them. This CDR3 is 15 amino acids long. From germline, CDR1 is KGHSH and CDR2 LQKENI. The DNA for the CDR3 is TGTGCCAGCTCACCAATCAGGGAGGACGCAGTGGCCCAGTACTTC. It yields the protein CASSPIREDAVAQYF.

In this sample, this clone turned up a few times. The chain uses TRBV25-1 and TRBJ2-3; 10 nucleotides align to TRBD2. The CDR3 is 15 residues long. From germline, CDR1 is MGHDK and CDR2 SYGVNS. V trimming: 2 bases; J trimming: 4 bases; junction bases outside the gene matches: 3. In DNA form, the CDR3 reads TGTGCCAGCAGTGAAGAGCGGGGGGGACCAGATACGCAGTATTTT. It encodes CASSEERGGPDTQYF.

The chain employs TRBV19 and TRBJ2-1, with 12 bases identical to TRBD2. J lost 5 bases, V lost 4 bases, and 3 bases had no gene match. CDR1 is LNHDA, CDR2 SQIVND, per germline (reference sequence). The length of the CDR3 is 15 residues. This CDR3 reads CASSTLAGGHNEQFF. CDR3 nucleotide sequence: TGTGCCAGTAGTACACTAGCGGGAGGACACAATGAGCAGTTCTTC.

This rearrangement joins TRBV14 to TRBJ2-5; the D gene is possibly TRBD1 (5 bases). Germline assignment: CDR1 SGHDN and CDR2 FVKESK. The CDR3 is 14 amino acids. The V end lost 1 base, the J end lost 1 base, and 7 bases lay between the germline ends. The CDR3 loop is CASSQATVQETQYF. Here the CDR3 DNA reads TGTGCCAGCAGCCAAGCGACAGTCCAAGAGACCCAGTACTTC.

This chain connects TRBV11-2 to TRBJ2-7; the D gene is possibly TRBD1 (5 bases). Germline assignment: CDR1 SGHAT and CDR2 FQNNGV. This CDR3 has 15 residues. Trimming stripped 0 bases from V and 6 bases from J, with 15 bases between. The DNA of the CDR3 is TGTGCCAGCAGCTTAGATACCAGGGTCGGTGGCGAGCAGTACTTC. Protein product: CASSLDTRVGGEQYF.

This clone was recorded a few times. The chain links TRBV28 to TRBJ1-6, with D unresolved. Trimming removed 6 bases at V and 3 bases at J, with 9 bases between. The CDR3 length is 14 residues. Germline V gene lookup returns CDR1 MDHEN and CDR2 SYDVKM. The CDR3 loop reads CASRNSLYNSPLHF. The CDR3 region has the DNA TGTGCCAGCAGAAACTCTCTCTATAATTCACCCCTCCACTTT.

The chain has TRBV7-9 and TRBJ2-7, with TRBD2 matching over 13 bases. V was pared by 5 bases and J by 3 bases, with 7 bases of the junction left unmatched. The germline V gene has CDR1 SEHNR and CDR2 FQNEAQ (reference sequence). This CDR3 region has 16 residues. In nucleotides, the CDR3 is TGTGCCAGCAGCCCCCGGACTAGCGGGAGACTCTACGAGCAGTACTTC. Amino acid sequence: CASSPRTSGRLYEQYF.

This clone was counted a single time. The J gene is TRBJ2-5, the V gene TRBV1; whether TRBD1, the table's D call, matches the DNA was not checked. TRBV1 has pseudogene status. The CDR3 has 13 amino acids. Here the CDR3 DNA reads TGCACCAGCAGGGGACAGGGTCAAGAGACCCAGTACTTC. As protein: CTSRGQGQETQYF.

The chain recombines TRBV15 with TRBJ2-5; 10 bases fit TRBD1. Germline V gives CDR1 LNHNV, CDR2 YYDKDF (reference sequence). The CDR3 loop spans 14 amino acids. Trimming at V came to 7 bases and at J to 4 bases, leaving 6 bases not matched to a gene. The CDR3, as DNA: TGTGCCACCAATGGGGACAGGGGCGGAGAGACCCAGTACTTC. Encoded protein: CATNGDRGGETQYF. Full variable domain (outside the CDR3, taken from reference TRBV15 and TRBJ2-5): DAMVIQNPRYQVTQFGKPVTLSCSQTLNHNVMYWYQQKSSQAPKLLFHYYDKDFNNEADTPDNFQSRRPNTSFCFLDIRSPGLGDTAMYLCATNGDRGGETQYFGPGTRLLVL.

The sample holds a few counts of this clone. The chain carries TRBV6-5 and TRBJ1-1; no clear D gene. V lost 10 bases and J 4 bases, leaving 13 bases between the germline ends. This CDR3 contains 12 residues. Germline V gene lookup returns CDR1 MNHEY and CDR2 SVGAGI. The CDR3 here is CATKRRGTEAFF. CDR3 DNA: TGTGCCACCAAAAGGCGGGGCACTGAAGCTTTCTTT.

The rearrangement joins TRBV29-1 to TRBJ1-1, with a tentative D call TRBD1 (5 bases). The germline CDR1 and CDR2 sequences are SQVTM and ANQGSEA. The CDR3 runs 14 residues. Trimming left V 0 bases short and J 7 bases short, with 15 bases between. CDR3: CSVEEVAGMGEAFF. DNA of the CDR3: TGCAGCGTTGAAGAGGTCGCAGGGATGGGTGAAGCTTTCTTT.

V and J are TRBV7-8 and TRBJ2-3; weak D call: TRBD1 (5 bases). The V end was cut by 6 bases, the J end by 4 bases, with 11 bases between. Germline V lookup: CDR1 SGHVS, CDR2 FQNEAQ. This CDR3 is 13 amino acids long. This chain's CDR3 is CASSKARADTQYF. CDR3 bases: TGTGCCAGCAGTAAAGCCAGGGCAGATACGCAGTATTTT.

The genes are TRBV29-1 and TRBJ2-2, with no clear D. Trimming took off 4 bases at V and 0 bases at J, with 12 bases between the two ends. The V gene's germline CDR1 is SQVTM and CDR2 ANQGSEA. CDR3 size: 15 residues. The CDR3 bases are TGCAGCGTTGTTGCGCAGGATCCGAACACCGGGGAGCTGTTTTTT. Amino acids: CSVVAQDPNTGELFF.

The rearrangement joins TRBV28 to TRBJ2-3, with a tentative D call TRBD1 (7 bases). Germline-derived CDR1 and CDR2 are MDHEN and SYDVKM. This CDR3 has 15 amino acids. The V gene lost 6 bases and the J gene lost 1 base, with 14 bases spanning the gap. Written as DNA, the CDR3 is TGTGCCAGCAGCTTCACAGGGGAGGGCACAGATACGCAGTATTTT. Its protein product is CASSFTGEGTDTQYF.